The T cell receptor (beta chain) under discussion was sequenced for a study of cytomegalovirus exposure and HLA in healthy donors. Trimming took off 7 bases at V and 9 bases at J, with 16 bases between the two ends. The CDR3 length is 12 residues. Germline V gene lookup returns CDR1 SGHTA and CDR2 FQGNSA. As to this clone: Its antigen remains unknown.

Findings of the study overall: Across donors, most TCRs were seen rarely, yet some public ones were widespread.

Likely unrecorded immune exposures existed in these nominally healthy donors. Amplification used 60 Vbeta primers and 13 Jbeta primers. Clones were sequenced by immunoSEQ multiplex PCR, and TCRdb holds only the in-frame ones, with some missing. This sample has about 140,000 clones; 70% to 90% occur once, and the top ten carry about 2.5%. The sequence came from a man aged 50 to 60 in good health and CMV-seronegative. V gene TRBV7-2 combines with J gene TRBJ2-7, with a tentative D call TRBD2 (5 bases). Sample: PBMCs. CDR3 coding DNA: TGTGCCAGCAACCCAATCCTCGGAGGGCAGTACTTC. Amino acid sequence: CASNPILGGQYF.